Listed below are T cell receptor beta chains from one sample, sequenced in a study of blood T cell repertoires in COVID-19. The table came from immunoSEQ multiplex PCR; TCRdb's copy has only in-frame clones and leaves some out. The repertoire holds 220,000 or so clones, with about 87% as singletons. The specimen sequenced was PBMCs or T cells enriched from blood (not recorded which). The source of these receptors is a man in his fifties or sixties who had been exposed to COVID-19. Both conserved end residues are part of each CDR3. The D gene is left open where the match is weak. Rows give clone size only sometimes, using once, few, many, or a class for an expanded clone.

>-|-|TRBJ2-3|TRBV5-1
CASSHLDPNYDTDTQYF
TGCGCCAGCAGCCACCTAGACCCCAACTACGACACAGATACGCAGTATTTT
>-|TRBD1|TRBJ1-1|TRBV5-5
CASSWGTGFNTEAFF
TGTGCCAGCAGCTGGGGGACAGGTTTTAACACTGAAGCTTTCTTT
>-|-|TRBJ1-1|TRBV18
CASSPGWTMMTEAFF
TGTGCCAGCTCACCGGGGTGGACAATGATGACTGAAGCTTTCTTT
>few|-|TRBJ1-5|TRBV5-4
CASSPGPGAQPQHF
TGTGCCAGCAGCCCGGGTCCTGGGGCTCAGCCCCAGCATTTT
>-|-|TRBJ1-6|TRBV7-6
CASSRWTDYNSPLHF
TGTGCCAGCAGCCGATGGACAGACTATAATTCACCCCTCCACTTT
>-|TRBD1|TRBJ1-4|TRBV6-5
CASSSKQGANEKLFF
TGTGCCAGCAGTTCCAAACAGGGGGCTAATGAAAAACTGTTTTTT
>-|-|TRBJ2-6|TRBV7-3
CASSLTPTDSGANVLTF
TGTGCCAGCAGCTTAACCCCGACAGACTCTGGGGCCAACGTCCTGACTTTC
>-|TRBD1|TRBJ1-3|TRBV2
CASSNDRVRNTIYF
TGTGCCAGCAGTAACGACAGGGTCCGAAACACCATATATTTT
>-|-|TRBJ1-4|TRBV6-2/TRBV6-3
CASSYAGGRPFKLFF
TGTGCCAGCAGTTACGCGGGGGGGCGTCCGTTCAAACTGTTTTTT
>-|TRBD1|TRBJ2-7|TRBV28
CASRLGGTGTYEQYF
TGTGCCAGCAGACTCGGAGGGACAGGGACCTACGAGCAGTACTTC
>-|-|TRBJ2-1|TRBV5-4
CASSSSAGVQFF
TGTGCCAGCAGCTCCTCGGCGGGCGTGCAGTTCTTC
>-|-|TRBJ1-2|TRBV28
CASSPTDGVGLLYGYTF
TGTGCCAGCAGTCCTACCGACGGGGTCGGCCTCCTCTATGGCTACACCTTC
>-|-|TRBJ1-4|TRBV18
CASSPAGNEKLFF
TGTGCCAGCTCTCCAGCAGGGAACGAAAAACTGTTTTTT
>-|TRBD1|TRBJ1-1|TRBV27
CASSPLTGVNTEAFF
TGTGCCAGCAGTCCTTTGACAGGGGTGAACACTGAAGCTTTCTTT
>-|-|TRBJ2-3|TRBV7-9
CASSTPGGDTQYF
TGTGCCAGCAGTACCCCGGGTGGGGATACGCAGTATTTT
>-|TRBD1|TRBJ2-1|TRBV4-2
CASSRGEDRGNEQFF
TGTGCCAGCAGCCGGGGGGAGGACAGGGGAAATGAGCAGTTCTTC
>-|TRBD1|TRBJ1-2|TRBV7-9
CASSSGSTGTAYGYTF
TGTGCCAGCAGCTCGGGGTCAACCGGGACAGCTTATGGCTACACCTTC
>-|TRBD1|TRBJ2-5|TRBV28
CASSPIPHRGGETQYF
TGTGCCAGCAGTCCTATTCCCCACAGGGGTGGGGAGACCCAGTACTTC
>-|TRBD2|TRBJ2-3|TRBV18
CASSPPGGWRSTDTQYF
TGTGCCAGCTCACCCCCCGGGGGGTGGCGAAGTACAGATACGCAGTATTTT
>-|-|TRBJ2-3|TRBV9
CASSVGDYTDTQYF
TGTGCCAGCAGCGTGGGAGACTACACAGATACGCAGTATTTT
>once|-|TRBJ2-5|TRBV29-1
CSLQLIALSGPRGETQYF
TGCAGCCTACAGTTGATTGCGTTATCGGGACCTCGGGGGGAGACCCAGTACTTC
>-|TRBD2|TRBJ2-1|TRBV7-3
CASSLNLAGVVEQFF
TGTGCCAGCAGCTTAAATCTAGCGGGAGTCGTTGAGCAGTTCTTC
>-|TRBD1|TRBJ2-1|TRBV28
CASKTGRLDEQFF
TGTGCCAGCAAGACAGGGAGACTGGATGAGCAGTTCTTC
>few|TRBD1|TRBJ1-2|TRBV29-1
CSVGDRGLSGYTF
TGCAGCGTCGGAGACAGGGGGTTATCTGGCTACACCTTC
>once|-|TRBJ1-5|TRBV9
CASSPTGVSNQPQHF
TGTGCCAGCAGCCCGACAGGAGTTAGCAATCAGCCCCAGCATTTT
>once|-|TRBJ1-4|TRBV4-2
CASLGRGKANEKLFF
TGTGCCAGCTTGGGCAGGGGAAAGGCTAATGAAAAACTGTTTTTT
>-|TRBD1|TRBJ2-5|TRBV6-5
CASVNRGQETQYF
TGTGCCAGCGTGAACAGGGGTCAAGAGACCCAGTACTTC
>-|-|TRBJ1-2|TRBV30
CAWSVTLGGYTF
TGTGCCTGGAGTGTAACCCTAGGAGGCTACACCTTC
>-|-|TRBJ2-7|TRBV18
CASSPTAAGAPQYF
TGTGCCAGCTCACCAACCGCGGCGGGTGCTCCGCAGTACTTC
>-|-|TRBJ1-1|TRBV7-9
CASSLAWATEAFF
TGTGCCAGCAGCTTAGCCTGGGCCACTGAAGCTTTCTTT
>once|-|TRBJ1-5|TRBV7-9
CASSLPGNGGSQPQHF
TGTGCCAGCAGCTTACCAGGTAATGGAGGAAGTCAGCCCCAGCATTTT
>-|-|TRBJ1-4|TRBV5-1
CASSLAPLSPPEKLFF
TGCGCCAGCAGCTTGGCCCCTCTAAGCCCCCCTGAAAAACTGTTTTTT
>-|-|TRBJ1-1|TRBV7-2
CASSLAGVTNTEAFF
TGTGCCAGCAGCTTAGCCGGGGTGACGAACACTGAAGCTTTCTTT
>-|-|TRBJ1-5|TRBV12-3/TRBV12-4
CASSLMRSRQHF
TGTGCCAGCAGTTTAATGAGGTCGCGCCAGCATTTT
>-|-|TRBJ2-2|TRBV10-3
CAISEWRANTGELFF
TGTGCCATCAGTGAGTGGAGGGCGAACACCGGGGAGCTGTTTTTT
>-|TRBD1|TRBJ1-2|TRBV5-1
CASSWGQGQGGYTF
TGCGCCAGCAGCTGGGGACAGGGGCAGGGTGGCTACACCTTC
>-|-|TRBJ1-5|TRBV2
CASSLSGVNQPQHF
TGTGCCAGCAGTCTGTCAGGGGTAAATCAGCCCCAGCATTTT
>-|-|TRBJ2-3|TRBV7-9
CASSLERSTDTQYF
TGTGCCAGCAGCTTAGAGAGAAGCACAGATACGCAGTATTTT
>-|TRBD1|TRBJ1-4|TRBV20-1
CSASIGTGGEKLFF
TGCAGTGCTAGTATCGGGACAGGGGGGGAAAAACTGTTTTTT
>-|-|TRBJ2-7|TRBV5-5
CASSPLGPKIYEQYF
TGTGCCAGCAGCCCACTGGGGCCCAAAATCTACGAGCAGTACTTC
>once|-|TRBJ1-1|TRBV11-3
CASSTPWGRVNTEAFF
TGTGCCAGCAGCACTCCTTGGGGCAGAGTGAACACTGAAGCTTTCTTT
>-|TRBD1|TRBJ1-5|TRBV28
CASDPGTGGVGNQPQHF
TGTGCCAGCGACCCCGGGACAGGGGGCGTGGGCAATCAGCCCCAGCATTTT
>-|-|TRBJ2-2|TRBV5-4
CASSPRRQDTGELFF
TGTGCCAGCAGCCCGCGGCGGCAAGACACCGGGGAGCTGTTTTTT
>-|-|TRBJ2-3|TRBV15
CATSYSLSTDTQYF
TGTGCCACCAGTTACAGCTTAAGCACAGATACGCAGTATTTT
>-|TRBD1|TRBJ2-1|TRBV5-1
CASSGTGSYNEQFF
TGCGCCAGCAGCGGGACAGGATCCTACAATGAGCAGTTCTTC
>-|TRBD2|TRBJ2-1|TRBV5-1
CASSANSGGPYNEQFF
TGCGCCAGCAGCGCAAATAGCGGGGGGCCCTACAATGAGCAGTTCTTC
>-|-|TRBJ2-5|TRBV2
CASTREKGVVETQYF
TGTGCCAGCACCCGGGAAAAGGGTGTTGTAGAGACCCAGTACTTC
>-|-|TRBJ2-7|TRBV7-2
CASSLAENYEQYF
TGTGCCAGCAGCTTAGCCGAGAACTACGAGCAGTACTTC
>-|-|TRBJ1-6|TRBV27
CASSLLTPGSDSPLHF
TGTGCCAGCAGTTTATTAACCCCGGGGAGTGATTCACCCCTCCACTTT
>-|-|TRBJ2-1|TRBV5-1
CASSTAYNNEQFF
TGCGCCAGCAGCACAGCCTACAACAATGAGCAGTTCTTC
>once|TRBD1|TRBJ1-1|TRBV19
CASSNRGDRRNTEAFF
TGTGCCAGTAGTAATCGAGGGGACAGGAGAAACACTGAAGCTTTCTTT
>-|TRBD2|TRBJ2-3|TRBV27
CASSLRAGGEGTQYF
TGTGCCAGCAGTTTGAGAGCGGGAGGGGAGGGTACGCAGTATTTT
>-|TRBD1|TRBJ1-2|TRBV9
CASSVGDRGLFGYTF
TGTGCCAGCAGCGTAGGGGACAGGGGGCTTTTTGGCTACACCTTC
>-|TRBD2|TRBJ2-3|TRBV10-3
CAIRLAASTDTQYF
TGTGCCATCAGACTAGCGGCTAGCACAGATACGCAGTATTTT
>-|-|TRBJ2-1|TRBV11-2
CASSSLANHRNEQFF
TGTGCCAGCAGCTCCCTAGCGAATCATAGGAATGAGCAGTTCTTC
>-|TRBD2|TRBJ2-3|TRBV5-4
CASRPTAGSTDTQYF
TGTGCCAGCAGACCCACAGCGGGGAGCACAGATACGCAGTATTTT
>-|TRBD2|TRBJ2-3|TRBV13
CASGLGVPDTQYF
TGTGCCAGCGGACTAGGGGTTCCAGATACGCAGTATTTT
>-|-|TRBJ1-2|TRBV5-6
CASSLVAGAYGYTF
TGTGCCAGCAGCTTGGTGGCGGGGGCCTATGGCTACACCTTC